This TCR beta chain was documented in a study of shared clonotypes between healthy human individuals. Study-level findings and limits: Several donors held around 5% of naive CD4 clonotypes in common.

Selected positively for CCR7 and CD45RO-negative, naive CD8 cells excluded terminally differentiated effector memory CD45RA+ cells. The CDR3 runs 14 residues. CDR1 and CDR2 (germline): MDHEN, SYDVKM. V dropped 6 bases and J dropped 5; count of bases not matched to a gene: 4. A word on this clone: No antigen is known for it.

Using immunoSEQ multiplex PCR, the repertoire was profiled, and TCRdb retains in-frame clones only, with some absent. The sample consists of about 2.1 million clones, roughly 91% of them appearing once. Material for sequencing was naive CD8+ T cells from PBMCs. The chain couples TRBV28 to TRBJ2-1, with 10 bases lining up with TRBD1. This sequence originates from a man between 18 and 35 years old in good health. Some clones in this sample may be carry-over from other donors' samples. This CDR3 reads CASRQGTGDNEQFF. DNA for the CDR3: TGTGCCAGCAGACAAGGGACAGGGGACAATGAGCAGTTCTTC.